This T cell receptor beta chain was identified in a study of blood T cell repertoires in COVID-19. Study in general: PBMCs, B-cell-depleted T cells, or T cells were the source of the cDNA or gDNA that made up the material.

Germline-derived CDR1 and CDR2 are MNHNY and SVGAGI (reference sequence). The CDR3 spans 15 residues. Trimming left V 5 bases short and J 3 bases short, with 16 bases between. Method: immunoSEQ multiplex PCR; TCRdb's copy keeps in-frame clones and lacks some. This table has around 300,000 clones, about 83% appearing once. The sequenced sample consisted of peripheral blood. J is TRBJ1-2 and V is TRBV6-6; TRBD1 is a possible D gene (5 bases). The clonotype was recovered from a man aged 25 to 40 with active or convalescent COVID-19. The DNA for the CDR3 is TGTGCCAGCAGTGTAACAGGTTCCGTCGACTATGGCTACACCTTC. This gives the protein CASSVTGSVDYGYTF.